Listed below are T cell receptor beta chains from one sample, sequenced in a study of blood T cell repertoires in COVID-19. Assay used: immunoSEQ multiplex PCR; TCRdb lists only in-frame clones, some missing. Of fewer than 250,000 clones in the sample, over 80% were seen once. Sequenced material: peripheral blood. These receptors were collected from a woman aged 55-69 years with active or convalescent COVID-19. The CDR3 runs from the conserved cysteine through the conserved F or W. The D gene is left open where the match is weak. A row's size may be missing; if present it is once, few, many or a size class.

>TRBV3-1/TRBV3-2|TRBD1|.|TRBJ2-1
CASSERQGARNEQFF
TGTGCCAGCAGCGAACGACAGGGGGCGCGAAATGAGCAGTTCTTC
>TRBV30|.|.|TRBJ1-1
CAWSVGGGNTEAFF
TGTGCCTGGAGTGTTGGGGGCGGGAACACTGAAGCTTTCTTT
>TRBV6-4|TRBD1|.|TRBJ2-1
CASSAGTGGDEQFF
TGTGCCAGCAGTGCCGGGACAGGGGGCGATGAGCAGTTCTTC
>TRBV6-4|.|.|TRBJ1-1
CASSSGTGAEAFF
TGTGCCAGCAGTTCAGGCACGGGGGCTGAAGCTTTCTTT
>TRBV19|TRBD1|.|TRBJ1-5
CASSIAGGHQPQHF
TGTGCCAGTAGTATAGCAGGGGGCCATCAGCCCCAGCATTTT
>TRBV6-4|.|.|TRBJ1-2
CASSDGRSGYTF
TGTGCCAGCAGTGACGGCCGAAGTGGCTACACCTTC
>TRBV27|.|.|TRBJ2-7
CASSLQGRSYEQYF
TGTGCCAGCAGTTTACAGGGCCGCTCCTACGAGCAGTACTTC
>TRBV4-1|.|.|TRBJ1-5
CASSQAGGYSNQPQHF
TGCGCCAGCAGCCAAGCGGGGGGGTATAGCAATCAGCCCCAGCATTTT
>TRBV5-1|.|many|TRBJ1-3
CASSFGGSGNTIYF
TGCGCCAGCAGCTTTGGGGGGTCTGGAAACACCATATATTTT
>TRBV12-3/TRBV12-4|.|.|TRBJ2-3
CASSYGLNTQYF
TGTGCCAGCAGTTATGGACTCAATACGCAGTATTTT
>TRBV7-9|.|.|TRBJ2-1
CASSPGQSYDEQFF
TGTGCCAGCAGCCCGGGACAATCATACGATGAGCAGTTCTTC
>TRBV6-5|TRBD2|few|TRBJ2-1
CASRTGLGNEQFF
TGTGCCAGCAGAACGGGACTAGGCAATGAGCAGTTCTTC
>TRBV5-1|TRBD1|.|TRBJ2-7
CASSSGTGNEQYF
TGCGCCAGCAGCTCCGGGACAGGGAACGAGCAGTACTTC
>TRBV19|.|.|TRBJ1-1
CASSRVGGKAFF
TGTGCCAGTAGTAGGGTGGGGGGGAAAGCTTTCTTT
>TRBV28|TRBD1|.|TRBJ2-5
CASRNRGTQTQYF
TGTGCCAGCAGAAACAGGGGCACCCAGACCCAGTACTTC
>TRBV6-2/TRBV6-3|TRBD2|few|TRBJ2-2
CASSYFGTSGRSPGELFF
TGTGCCAGCAGTTACTTCGGGACTAGCGGGAGGTCTCCCGGGGAGCTGTTTTTT
>TRBV27|TRBD1|once|TRBJ1-1
CASSPRTGSGEVGAFF
TGTGCCAGCAGTCCGAGGACAGGATCGGGCGAAGTAGGAGCTTTCTTT
>TRBV7-9|.|few|TRBJ1-5
CASSLEQGNQPQHF
TGTGCCAGCAGCTTAGAACAGGGCAATCAGCCCCAGCATTTT
>TRBV7-7|.|.|TRBJ1-2
CASSLARGAWTF
TGTGCTAGCAGCTTAGCGCGGGGTGCGTGGACCTTC
>TRBV9|.|.|TRBJ1-2
CASSVGSSFGVYGYTF
TGTGCCAGCAGCGTAGGGAGTTCATTTGGCGTCTATGGCTACACCTTC
>TRBV7-8|.|.|TRBJ1-1
CASSLGEVNTEAFF
TGTGCCAGCAGCTTAGGGGAGGTGAACACTGAAGCTTTCTTT
>TRBV5-1|TRBD2|.|TRBJ2-5
CASSSSGGEETQYF
TGCGCCAGCAGCTCTAGCGGGGGGGAAGAGACCCAGTACTTC
>TRBV6-5|TRBD2|.|TRBJ2-7
CASSKTSGNYEQYF
TGTGCCAGCAGTAAGACTAGCGGTAACTACGAGCAGTACTTC
>TRBV7-9|.|.|TRBJ2-1
CASSPRAVDPGEQFF
TGTGCCAGCAGCCCCCGAGCGGTCGACCCTGGGGAGCAGTTCTTC
>TRBV30|.|.|TRBJ1-1
CAWSRGPGVRAFF
TGTGCCTGGAGTCGAGGTCCCGGGGTGAGGGCTTTCTTT
>TRBV5-1|.|once|TRBJ1-1
CASSPLTVNTEAFF
TGCGCCAGCAGCCCCTTGACAGTCAACACTGAAGCTTTCTTT
>TRBV19|.|.|TRBJ1-1
CASSAQVQGTEAFF
TGTGCCAGTAGTGCTCAGGTGCAGGGGACTGAAGCTTTCTTT
>TRBV3-1/TRBV3-2|.|.|TRBJ2-5
CASSQTGFQETQYF
TGTGCCAGCAGCCAAACAGGGTTCCAAGAGACCCAGTACTTC
>TRBV15|TRBD2|.|TRBJ2-1
CATSRELRTSGLSEQFF
TGTGCCACCAGCAGAGAACTCCGGACTAGCGGACTGAGCGAGCAGTTCTTC
>TRBV10-3|TRBD1|.|TRBJ2-3
CAIRTDRGADTQYF
TGTGCCATCAGGACTGACAGGGGGGCAGATACGCAGTATTTT
>TRBV6-6|TRBD1|.|TRBJ2-1
CASRQQGANEQFF
TGTGCCAGCAGGCAACAGGGGGCTAATGAGCAGTTCTTC
>TRBV7-2|.|once|TRBJ2-7
CASSFAGTPEQYF
TGTGCCAGCAGCTTCGCCGGGACACCTGAGCAGTACTTC
>TRBV27|TRBD1|.|TRBJ2-5
CASSRGQGRETQYF
TGTGCCAGCAGCCGTGGACAGGGCCGAGAGACCCAGTACTTC
>TRBV4-1|TRBD1|.|TRBJ1-2
CASSPEGQGGLHYGYTF
TGCGCCAGCAGCCCAGAGGGACAGGGGGGCCTTCACTATGGCTACACCTTC
>TRBV24-1|.|once|TRBJ2-1
CATSDSSAGSYNEQFF
TGTGCCACCAGTGATTCGTCGGCGGGTTCCTACAATGAGCAGTTCTTC
>TRBV5-1|TRBD2|once|TRBJ2-3
CASSLELAGTDTQYF
TGCGCCAGCAGCTTGGAATTAGCGGGAACAGATACGCAGTATTTT
>TRBV20-1|TRBD2|.|TRBJ2-1
CSAALADEQFF
TGCAGTGCTGCTCTAGCGGATGAGCAGTTCTTC
>TRBV3-1/TRBV3-2|.|.|TRBJ1-1
CASSQEGGQTSGNTEAFF
TGTGCCAGCAGCCAAGAGGGAGGGCAGACTTCAGGGAACACTGAAGCTTTCTTT
>TRBV28|.|.|TRBJ2-3
CAIWGRGRTDTQYF
TGTGCCATCTGGGGGCGGGGGCGCACAGATACGCAGTATTTT
>TRBV7-9|.|once|TRBJ1-1
CASSPLYFRGTEAFF
TGTGCCAGCAGCCCGCTTTACTTCCGGGGGACTGAAGCTTTCTTT
>TRBV3-1/TRBV3-2|.|.|TRBJ1-2
CASSQYLTGYGYTF
TGTGCCAGCAGCCAATATCTGACAGGCTATGGCTACACCTTC
>TRBV6-5|.|.|TRBJ2-1
CASSRTENEQFF
TGTGCCAGCAGTAGGACAGAAAATGAGCAGTTCTTC